A selection of T cell receptor beta chains follows, all from one sample in a study of cytomegalovirus exposure and HLA in healthy donors. Libraries were prepared by immunoSEQ multiplex PCR; TCRdb keeps only in-frame clonotypes and omits some of them. The sample includes 90,000 to 100,000 clones, roughly three quarters of them seen just once. Sequencing input: PBMCs. The origin of the receptors is a man aged 40-49 years in good health and CMV-seronegative. The CDR3 runs from the conserved cysteine through the conserved F or W. The D gene is left open where the match is weak. Clone size is not always given. Where it is, it says once, few, many or a class for expanded clones.

V gene	J gene	D gene	clone size	CDR3 protein	CDR3 DNA
TRBV19	TRBJ2-1	TRBD2	few	CASSTGLAVQGEQFF	TGTGCCAGTAGTACCGGACTAGCGGTGCAGGGAGAGCAGTTCTTC
TRBV19	TRBJ2-7	TRBD1	.	CASRGGQGPTYEQYF	TGTGCCAGTAGGGGGGGACAGGGGCCAACCTACGAGCAGTACTTC
TRBV9	TRBJ2-3	TRBD2	few	CASSGGLAGGPSSTDTQYF	TGTGCCAGCAGCGGGGGACTAGCGGGGGGGCCCTCTAGCACAGATACGCAGTATTTT
TRBV5-8	TRBJ1-6	TRBD1	.	CASSPFRQGTLHF	TGTGCCAGCAGCCCCTTTCGACAGGGCACCCTCCACTTT
TRBV4-1	TRBJ2-5	TRBD2	.	CASSQPTSGGRETQYF	TGCGCCAGCAGCCAACCGACTAGCGGGGGGAGGGAGACCCAGTACTTC
TRBV7-2	TRBJ2-5	TRBD2	.	CASSWGTSGGLGETQYF	TGTGCCAGCAGCTGGGGGACTAGCGGGGGACTGGGAGAGACCCAGTACTTC
TRBV30	TRBJ2-5	.	.	CAWSKGSPGGRETQYF	TGTGCCTGGAGTAAGGGCTCCCCGGGGGGCCGGGAGACCCAGTACTTC
TRBV7-3	TRBJ2-7	TRBD1	few	CASSRGQAREQYF	TGTGCCAGCAGCCGGGGACAGGCGAGGGAGCAGTACTTC
TRBV18	TRBJ2-1	TRBD2	.	CASSPVGLAGGPGNEQFF	TGTGCCAGCTCACCAGTGGGACTAGCGGGGGGGCCAGGGAATGAGCAGTTCTTC
TRBV9	TRBJ1-3	.	.	CASSVDTGSSGNTIYF	TGTGCCAGCAGCGTTGATACAGGGAGCTCTGGAAACACCATATATTTT
TRBV7-2	TRBJ2-5	.	.	CASSPMGVQETQYF	TGTGCCAGCAGCCCTATGGGCGTACAAGAGACCCAGTACTTC
TRBV28	TRBJ2-1	TRBD1	.	CASSPSGTGVIGGEQFF	TGTGCCAGCAGCCCATCGGGGACAGGAGTCATCGGGGGTGAGCAGTTCTTC
TRBV30	TRBJ2-5	TRBD2	few	CACTSGSPQYF	TGTGCCTGTACTAGCGGGAGCCCGCAGTACTTC
TRBV19	TRBJ2-7	TRBD2	once	CASSIDPRTSWDEQYF	TGTGCCAGTAGTATAGACCCCCGGACTAGCTGGGACGAGCAGTACTTC
TRBV5-1	TRBJ2-3	.	.	CASSSGSQRGTDTQYF	TGCGCCAGCAGCTCCGGGTCTCAACGGGGCACAGATACGCAGTATTTT
TRBV11-2	TRBJ2-1	TRBD1	.	CASSFGTDNEQFF	TGTGCCAGCAGCTTTGGGACAGACAATGAGCAGTTCTTC
TRBV29-1	TRBJ1-2	TRBD1	.	CSVEDGGRGRGYGYTF	TGCAGCGTTGAAGATGGCGGCAGGGGGAGAGGCTATGGCTACACCTTC
TRBV28	TRBJ1-2	.	.	CASLDSNYGYTF	TGTGCCAGCCTGGACAGTAACTATGGCTACACCTTC
TRBV7-2	TRBJ1-2	.	.	CASSFSQRGGYTF	TGTGCCAGCAGCTTTTCACAGCGGGGTGGCTACACCTTC
TRBV19	TRBJ1-1	.	.	CASSTHRNTEAFF	TGTGCCAGTAGTACCCACAGGAACACTGAAGCTTTCTTT
TRBV7-9	TRBJ1-4	.	.	CASRDDRTYPEKLFF	TGTGCCAGCAGGGATGACAGGACCTACCCTGAAAAGCTGTTTTTT
TRBV6-5	TRBJ2-1	TRBD2	once	CASSATGLEANEQFF	TGTGCCAGCAGTGCTACGGGACTAGAAGCCAATGAGCAGTTCTTC
TRBV30	TRBJ1-3	TRBD1	.	CAWSVLVRGTGTFSGNTIYF	TGTGCCTGGAGTGTACTCGTCAGGGGGACGGGAACCTTCTCTGGAAACACCATATATTTT
TRBV6-5	TRBJ1-6	.	.	CASSYSAGVASPLHF	TGTGCCAGCAGTTACTCGGCGGGGGTGGCTTCACCCCTCCACTTT
TRBV5-8	TRBJ2-2	TRBD2	.	CASSFPSGSLNTGELFF	TGTGCCAGCAGCTTCCCTAGCGGGAGTTTGAACACCGGGGAGCTGTTTTTT
TRBV28	TRBJ2-7	TRBD1	.	CASSTLIDRGEQYF	TGTGCCAGCAGTACCCTAATAGACAGGGGGGAGCAGTACTTC
TRBV2	TRBJ2-7	.	.	CASSVLAGQSYF	TGTGCCAGCAGTGTTCTCGCGGGCCAGTCCTACTTC
TRBV21-1	TRBJ2-1	.	few	CASSKGQLDEQFF	TGTGCCAGCAGCAAAGGACAATTGGATGAGCAGTTCTTC
TRBV7-9	TRBJ2-1	.	.	CASSVSAGPINNEQFF	TGTGCCAGCAGCGTATCCGCGGGACCAATAAACAATGAGCAGTTCTTC
TRBV7-9	TRBJ2-7	.	few	CSSSSTMTESYEQYF	TGTTCCAGCAGCTCCACGATGACAGAATCCTACGAGCAGTACTTC
TRBV21-1	TRBJ2-5	.	.	CASSNRCGRAQETQYF	TGTGCCAGCAGCAACCGATGTGGGAGAGCCCAAGAGACCCAGTACTTC
TRBV19	TRBJ2-6	TRBD1	.	CASTRGGANVLTF	TGTGCCAGTACCAGGGGGGGGGCCAACGTCCTGACTTTC